These 32 T cell receptor beta chains originate from one sample sequenced in a study of blood T cell repertoires in COVID-19. Only in-frame clones appear in the TCRdb table, and some are missing; sequencing was by immunoSEQ multiplex PCR. The table includes 200,000 to 300,000 clones, more than 75% detected once. The specimen was peripheral blood. These receptors all stem from a woman aged 40 to 49 who had recovered from COVID-19.

The chain carries TRBV27 and TRBJ1-2; 12 nucleotides agree with TRBD1. Trimming cost V 1 base and J 4 bases; bases outside gene matches: 1. Germline V gene sequence: CDR1 MNHEY, CDR2 SMNVEV (reference sequence). This CDR3 is built from 15 residues. CDR3: CASSLLGQGAYGYTF. CDR3 DNA sequence: TGTGCCAGCAGTTTATTGGGACAGGGGGCCTATGGCTACACCTTC.

V gene TRBV19 combines with J gene TRBJ2-7, with 12 nucleotides matching TRBD2. J gave up 0 bases and V 7 bases, and 4 bases lay outside the gene matches. Looked up from germline, CDR1 is LNHDA and CDR2 is SQIVND (reference sequence). The CDR3 contains 15 residues. The CDR3 DNA sequence: TGTGCCAGTAAGAAACTAGCGGGGGGCTCCTACGAGCAGTACTTC. Translated, it gives CASKKLAGGSYEQYF.

V is TRBV5-1 and J is TRBJ2-5; tentatively, D is TRBD1 (6 bases). V was shortened by 3 bases and J by 2 bases, with 17 bases between the two germline ends. This CDR3 is 16 amino acids long. The germline gives CDR1 SGHRS, CDR2 YFSETQ. CDR3 in DNA: TGCGCCAGCAGCTCTCCCAGGGGATGGGGGCAAGAGACCCAGTACTTC. Translation gives CASSSPRGWGQETQYF.

V and J are TRBV30 and TRBJ1-2; 9 positions match TRBD1. Germline assignment: CDR1 GTSNPN and CDR2 SVGIG (reference sequence). Trimming took 5 bases from V and 4 from J; bases not matched to a gene: 5. This CDR3 has 13 amino acids. CDR3 residues: CAWGQGFGYGYTF. Here the CDR3 DNA reads TGTGCCTGGGGACAGGGGTTCGGCTATGGCTACACCTTC.

V is TRBV2 and J is TRBJ1-4; TRBD1 agrees at 10 bases. CDR1 and CDR2 from the germline V gene are SNHLY and FYNNEI. With 4 bases clipped from V and 0 bases from J, the junction kept 2 bases outside the gene matches. CDR3 length equals 16 residues. The CDR3 reads CASSGTGGPTNEKLFF. The CDR3, as DNA: TGTGCCAGCAGTGGGACAGGGGGACCAACTAATGAAAAACTGTTTTTT.

This clone was seen once. The J gene is TRBJ2-2, the V gene TRBV6-5; D may be TRBD1 (5 bases). In germline, CDR1 is MNHEY, CDR2 SVGAGI. The CDR3 covers 14 residues. Trimming left V 2 bases short and J 6 bases short, with 10 bases between. CDR3: CASSYGAGPGELFF. For the CDR3, the DNA is TGTGCCAGCAGTTACGGTGCAGGGCCCGGGGAGCTGTTTTTT.

The chain is built from TRBV7-9 and TRBJ2-5, with D perhaps TRBD2 (5 bases). Germline CDR1 reads SEHNR; CDR2 reads FQNEAQ (reference sequence). V lost 1 base to trimming and J lost 0 bases, with 15 bases between them. The CDR3 extends over 17 amino acids. The CDR3 nucleotides read TGTGCCAGCAGCTTAGTCGGGGAAAACGGACACCAAGAGACCCAGTACTTC. Residues: CASSLVGENGHQETQYF.

This clone came up once. This CDR3 reads CASSLMFFWRGGKSSTDTQYF. The CDR3 nucleotides are TGCGCCAGCAGCTTGATGTTCTTTTGGCGGGGGGGAAAATCTAGCACAGATACGCAGTATTTT. V usage is TRBV5-1 and J usage is TRBJ2-3; 9 nucleotides line up with TRBD2. This CDR3 region has 21 residues. V shed 1 base and J 0 bases; nucleotides not matched to a gene: 18. From germline, CDR1 is SGHRS and CDR2 YFSETQ. Combining the CDR3 with reference TRBV5-1 and TRBJ2-3 gives the whole variable domain KAGVTQTPRYLIKTRGQQVTLSCSPISGHRSVSWYQQTPGQGLQFLFEYFSETQRNKGNFPGRFSGRQFSNSRSEMNVSTLELGDSALYLCASSLMFFWRGGKSSTDTQYFGPGTRLTVL.

This clone has a single count. This sequence joins TRBV5-1 and TRBJ1-4; TRBD1 matches 7 bases. Germline V lookup: CDR1 SGHRS, CDR2 YFSETQ. This CDR3 has 15 amino acids. The V segment lost 0 bases and the J segment 7 bases; nucleotides outside the gene matches: 6. CDR3 nucleotides: TGCGCCAGCAGCTTGGGACAGGGTGGAGGTGAAAAACTGTTTTTT. Translated: CASSLGQGGGEKLFF.

V and J are TRBV9 and TRBJ1-3; D is unresolved. Germline V gene data show CDR1 as SGDLS and CDR2 as YYNGEE. The V end lost 0 bases, the J end lost 0 bases, and 7 bases lay between the germline ends. The CDR3 covers 15 residues. CDR3 bases: TGTGCCAGCAGCGTAGAGCCGGGCTCTGGAAACACCATATATTTT. It encodes CASSVEPGSGNTIYF.

This clone came up once. Distinct nucleotide sequences in the sample also encode this CDR3. J is TRBJ1-2 and V is TRBV6-5; 8 bases agree with TRBD1. Germline CDR1 MNHEY, CDR2 SVGAGI. J gave up 8 bases and V 6 bases, and 2 bases lay outside the gene matches. This CDR3 is 11 amino acids long. The CDR3 nucleotides are TGTGCCAGCAGCAGGGGGCGCGGCTACACCTTC. This encodes CASSRGRGYTF.

V and J are TRBV3-1 (or the pseudogene TRBV3-2) and TRBJ1-1; D uncertain. The CDR3 is made up of 15 amino acids. Trimming shortened V by 2 bases and J by 6 bases, and 16 bases separated the two germline ends. In germline, CDR1 is LGHDT, CDR2 YNNKEL (reference sequence). The CDR3 loop is CASSQNSFSVAEAFF. The CDR3 region has the DNA TGTGCCAGCAGCCAAAACAGCTTCTCGGTGGCTGAAGCTTTCTTT.

The chain combines TRBV19 with TRBJ1-1; 7 bases line up with TRBD1. Germline V gene sequence: CDR1 LNHDA, CDR2 SQIVND (reference sequence). There are 13 residues in the CDR3. V was clipped by 6 bases and J by 8 bases; unmatched bases: 9. CDR3 sequence: CASRSTDREEAFF. DNA of the CDR3: TGTGCCAGTAGATCGACTGACAGGGAGGAAGCTTTCTTT.

There are a few counts of this clone. This chain joins TRBV7-9 and TRBJ1-2; D unclear. V lost 8 bases to trimming and J lost 8 bases, with 6 bases between them. CDR1 is SEHNR, CDR2 FQNEAQ, per germline (reference sequence). The CDR3 loop spans 9 amino acids. The CDR3 coding sequence is TGTGCCAGCTCGGGGGGCTACACCTTC. This gives the protein CASSGGYTF. Supplemented by reference TRBV7-9 and TRBJ1-2, the full variable domain reads DTGVSQNPRHKITKRGQNVTFRCDPISEHNRLYWYRQTLGQGPEFLTYFQNEAQLEKSRLLSDRFSAERPKGSFSTLEIQRTEQGDSAMYLCASSGGYTFGSGTRLTVV.

V and J are TRBV30 and TRBJ1-1; no reliable D call. Trimming removed 2 bases at V and 11 bases at J, with 18 bases between. The CDR3 consists of 13 residues. Germline loops: CDR1 GTSNPN, CDR2 SVGIG (reference sequence). The DNA of the CDR3 is TGTGCCTGGAGTCCGGGGTTGGAAAGTCGGGCTTTCTTT. Encoded protein: CAWSPGLESRAFF.

This clone appeared once. The J gene is TRBJ1-2, the V gene TRBV5-4, with TRBD1 identical over 7 bases. This CDR3 is built from 15 residues. CDR1 is SGHNT, CDR2 YYREEE, per germline (reference sequence). J was trimmed by 2 bases and V by 4 bases; bases with no gene match: 8. CDR3 amino acids: CASSPTGTINYGYTF. The CDR3 DNA follows: TGTGCCAGCAGCCCGACAGGGACGATAAACTATGGCTACACCTTC. Drawing the rest from reference TRBV5-4 and TRBJ1-2, the complete variable domain is ETGVTQSPTHLIKTRGQQVTLRCSSQSGHNTVSWYQQALGQGPQFIFQYYREEENGRGNFPPRFSGLQFPNYSSELNVNALELDDSALYLCASSPTGTINYGYTFGSGTRLTVV.

This chain joins TRBV11-2 and TRBJ2-7; possible D gene TRBD1, 6 bases. The germline V gene has CDR1 SGHAT and CDR2 FQNNGV. V was shortened by 1 base and J by 4 bases, with 8 bases between the two germline ends. The CDR3 spans 13 residues. The chain's CDR3 is CASSLGQVYEQYF. The CDR3 DNA reads as TGTGCCAGCAGCTTAGGACAGGTATACGAGCAGTACTTC.

There are a few counts of this clone. Distinct nucleotide sequences in the sample also encode this CDR3. The rearrangement uses TRBV6-5 and TRBJ1-2; perhaps TRBD1 as D (5 bases). V was shortened by 6 bases and J by 3 bases, with 11 bases between the two germline ends. This CDR3 comprises 13 residues. CDR1 and CDR2 (germline): MNHEY, SVGAGI. CDR3 loop: CASSPREDYGYTF. The CDR3 DNA reads TGTGCCAGCAGCCCCAGGGAGGACTATGGCTACACCTTC.

V and J are TRBV6-6 and TRBJ1-3, with D uncertain. The germline CDR1 and CDR2 sequences are MNHNY and SVGAGI (reference sequence). This CDR3 contains 15 residues. With 2 bases removed from V and 2 bases from J, the gap between germline ends came to 10 bases. CDR3 nucleotides: TGTGCCAGCAGTTACAGCGGATCACCTGGAAACACCATATATTTT. Translating gives CASSYSGSPGNTIYF.

V usage is TRBV6-5 and J usage is TRBJ1-1; tentatively, D is TRBD1 (5 bases). V was shortened by 2 bases and J by 5 bases, with 12 bases between the two germline ends. Germline V gene data show CDR1 as MNHEY and CDR2 as SVGAGI. There are 14 residues in the CDR3. CDR3 region: CASSYGGGGTEAFF. The CDR3 coding sequence is TGTGCCAGCAGTTACGGGGGGGGAGGTACTGAAGCTTTCTTT.

The V gene is TRBV11-1, the J gene TRBJ2-1, with TRBD2 matching 10 bases. The V and J ends lost 4 bases and 5 bases, in that order; junction bases with no gene match: 2. The CDR3 sequence is 14 residues long. CDR1 and CDR2 (germline): SGHAT, FQDESV (reference sequence). The CDR3 protein is CASSYLAGDNEQFF. The DNA of the CDR3 is TGTGCCAGCAGCTACCTAGCGGGGGACAATGAGCAGTTCTTC.

V gene TRBV6-1 combines with J gene TRBJ2-1; D is perhaps TRBD1 (6 bases). This CDR3 contains 17 residues. The germline V gene has CDR1 MNHNS and CDR2 SASEGT. Trimming took off 1 base at V and 6 bases at J, with 19 bases between the two ends. CDR3 bases: TGTGCCAGCAGTGAAGAAGGAAGTGGGGGCAGACGCAATGAGCAGTTCTTC. This translates into CASSEEGSGGRRNEQFF.

V is TRBV4-1 and J is TRBJ2-7, with 8 bases aligning to TRBD2. This CDR3 has 17 amino acids. The V and J ends lost 0 bases and 4 bases, in that order; junction bases with no gene match: 11. Germline V CDR1 and CDR2: MGHRA, YSYEKL. The CDR3 loop is CASSQESLPGGWYEQYF. CDR3 coding DNA: TGCGCCAGCAGCCAAGAGAGCTTGCCGGGGGGGTGGTACGAGCAGTACTTC.

The chain employs TRBV5-4 and TRBJ2-1; 7 positions match TRBD1. This CDR3 comprises 14 residues. Looked up from germline, CDR1 is SGHNT and CDR2 is YYREEE (reference sequence). V dropped 4 bases and J dropped 4; count of bases not matched to a gene: 5. The CDR3 nucleotides are TGTGCCAGCAGCCCGGGACAGAATTACAATGAGCAGTTCTTC. Residues: CASSPGQNYNEQFF.

This sequence joins TRBV18 and TRBJ1-1; D perhaps matches TRBD1 (6 bases). Germline values: CDR1 KGHSH, CDR2 LQKENI. The ends were cut back, 3 bases at V and 0 bases at J, with 17 bases in the middle. The CDR3 covers 17 residues. CDR3 in DNA: TGTGCCAGCTCACCGCAGGGCGGGGGGGGCCTGAACACTGAAGCTTTCTTT. As protein: CASSPQGGGGLNTEAFF.

This clone showed up just a few times. The chain recombines TRBV7-7 with TRBJ2-5; 9 nucleotides match TRBD2. Trimming at V came to 3 bases and at J to 3 bases, leaving 5 bases not matched to a gene. Germline V gives CDR1 SSHAT, CDR2 FNYEAQ (reference sequence). The CDR3 length is 15 residues. The CDR3 here is CASSLAGGLEETQYF. The CDR3 bases are TGTGCCAGCAGCTTGGCGGGGGGGCTAGAAGAGACCCAGTACTTC.

The gene calls are TRBV4-3 and TRBJ1-4; D not certain. Germline CDR1 LGHNA, CDR2 YSLEER. The CDR3 sequence is 18 residues long. V was cut by 1 base and J by 0 bases, with 15 bases left in between. The CDR3 nucleotides are TGCGCCAGCAGCCAAGGGTTTGGCGGATCTTCAACTAATGAAAAACTGTTTTTT. Amino acids: CASSQGFGGSSTNEKLFF.

The genes are TRBV28 and TRBJ1-1; D possibly corresponds to TRBD1 (5 bases). This CDR3 spans 17 amino acids. The V gene's germline CDR1 is MDHEN and CDR2 SYDVKM. Trimming removed 6 bases from V and 5 bases from J, with 25 bases in between. CDR3: CASSLPLSRGLETEAFF. As DNA, the CDR3 is TGTGCCAGCAGCCTCCCACTCTCCCGGGGGTTGGAAACTGAAGCTTTCTTT.

The chain employs TRBV27 and TRBJ1-2, with D tentatively TRBD1 (5 bases). V lost 0 bases to trimming and J lost 3 bases, with 8 bases between them. Germline V CDR1 and CDR2: MNHEY, SMNVEV (reference sequence). The CDR3 consists of 14 residues. The CDR3 nucleotides read TGTGCCAGCAGTTTATCGGGGGGGTACTATGGCTACACCTTC. The encoded protein is CASSLSGGYYGYTF.

The chain joins TRBV6-4 to TRBJ2-1, with D perhaps TRBD1 (7 bases). Trimming took 0 bases from V and 9 from J, leaving 18 bases between them. The CDR3 has 16 residues. Germline V lookup: CDR1 MRHNA, CDR2 SNTAGT. CDR3 nucleotide sequence: TGTGCCAGCAGTGACTCGGGGACTGTAGGGGGCGGTGAGCAGTTCTTC. Encoded protein: CASSDSGTVGGGEQFF.

This chain connects TRBV27 to TRBJ2-5; 9 bases align to TRBD1. The CDR3 extends over 13 amino acids. J lost 5 bases, V lost 4 bases, and 2 bases had no gene match. Germline CDR1 and CDR2: MNHEY and SMNVEV (reference sequence). The CDR3 DNA sequence: TGTGCCAGCAGTTCGGACAGGGGTGAGACCCAGTACTTC. Amino acids: CASSSDRGETQYF.

The CDR3, as DNA: TGTGCCAGCAGACGTAGGACTAGCGGGGGCACCGGCACAGATACGCAGTATTTT. It codes for CASRRRTSGGTGTDTQYF. The chain uses TRBV5-5 and TRBJ2-3; 13 positions match TRBD2. The CDR3 totals 18 residues. Germline assignment: CDR1 SGHKS and CDR2 YYEKEE (reference sequence). Trimming removed 5 bases from V and 1 base from J; junction bases left unmatched: 10.